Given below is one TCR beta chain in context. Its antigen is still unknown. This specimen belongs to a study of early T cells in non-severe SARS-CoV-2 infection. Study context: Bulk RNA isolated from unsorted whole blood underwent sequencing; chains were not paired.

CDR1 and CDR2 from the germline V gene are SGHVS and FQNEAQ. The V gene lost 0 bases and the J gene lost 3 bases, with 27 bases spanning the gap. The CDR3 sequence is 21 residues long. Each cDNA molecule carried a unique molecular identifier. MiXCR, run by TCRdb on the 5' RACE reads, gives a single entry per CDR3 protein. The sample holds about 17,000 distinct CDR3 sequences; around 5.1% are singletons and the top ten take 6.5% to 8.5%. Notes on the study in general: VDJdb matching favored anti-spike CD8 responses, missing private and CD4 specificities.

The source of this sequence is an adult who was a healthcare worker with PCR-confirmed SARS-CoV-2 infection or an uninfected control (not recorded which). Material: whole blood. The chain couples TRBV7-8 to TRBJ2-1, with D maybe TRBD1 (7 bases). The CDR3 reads CASSLAKEGQRARFNYNEQFF. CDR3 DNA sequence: TGTGCCAGCAGCTTAGCGAAGGAGGGACAGAGAGCGAGATTCAACTACAATGAGCAGTTCTTC. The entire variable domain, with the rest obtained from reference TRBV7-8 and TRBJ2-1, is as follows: GAGVSQSPRYKVAKRGQDVALRCDPISGHVSLFWYQQALGQGPEFLTYFQNEAQLDKSGLPSDRFFAERPEGSVSTLKIQRTQQEDSAVYLCASSLAKEGQRARFNYNEQFFGPGTRLTVL.